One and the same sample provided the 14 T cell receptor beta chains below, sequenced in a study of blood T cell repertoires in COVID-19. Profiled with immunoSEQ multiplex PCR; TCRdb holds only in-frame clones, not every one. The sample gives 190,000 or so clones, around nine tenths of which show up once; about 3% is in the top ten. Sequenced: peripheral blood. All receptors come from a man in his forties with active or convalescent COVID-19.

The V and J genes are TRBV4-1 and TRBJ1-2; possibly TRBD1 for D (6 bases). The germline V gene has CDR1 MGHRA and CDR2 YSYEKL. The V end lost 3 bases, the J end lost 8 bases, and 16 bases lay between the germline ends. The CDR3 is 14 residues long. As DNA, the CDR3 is TGCGCCAGCAGCCATGGTCCAGGGGATCACGGCTACACCTTC. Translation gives CASSHGPGDHGYTF.

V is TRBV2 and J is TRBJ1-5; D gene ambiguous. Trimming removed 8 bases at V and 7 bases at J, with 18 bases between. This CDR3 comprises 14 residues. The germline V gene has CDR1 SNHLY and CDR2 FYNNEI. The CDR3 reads CASVREAEVQPQHF. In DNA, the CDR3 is TGTGCCAGCGTCCGAGAAGCCGAGGTCCAGCCCCAGCATTTT.

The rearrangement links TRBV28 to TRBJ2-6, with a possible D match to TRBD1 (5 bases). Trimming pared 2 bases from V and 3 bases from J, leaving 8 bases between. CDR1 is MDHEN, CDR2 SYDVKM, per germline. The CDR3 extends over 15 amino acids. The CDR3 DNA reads TGTGCCAGCAGTTTAGGGGCTATTGGGGCCAACGTCCTGACTTTC. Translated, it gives CASSLGAIGANVLTF.

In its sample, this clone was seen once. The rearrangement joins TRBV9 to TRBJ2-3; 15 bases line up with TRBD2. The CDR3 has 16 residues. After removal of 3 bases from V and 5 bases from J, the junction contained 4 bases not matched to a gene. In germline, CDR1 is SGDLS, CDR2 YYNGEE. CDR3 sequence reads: CASSGTSGGAGDTQYF. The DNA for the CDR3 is TGTGCCAGCAGCGGGACTAGCGGGGGGGCAGGAGATACGCAGTATTTT.

As DNA, the CDR3 is TGTGCCAGCAGTGAGCGAACGACAGGGGGAGCTTTCTTT. This sequence encodes CASSERTTGGAFF. This rearrangement joins TRBV6-1 to TRBJ1-1; TRBD1 matches at 9 bases. Germline V gene data show CDR1 as MNHNS and CDR2 as SASEGT. The V segment lost 3 bases and the J segment 10 bases; nucleotides outside the gene matches: 6. CDR3 length: 13 residues.

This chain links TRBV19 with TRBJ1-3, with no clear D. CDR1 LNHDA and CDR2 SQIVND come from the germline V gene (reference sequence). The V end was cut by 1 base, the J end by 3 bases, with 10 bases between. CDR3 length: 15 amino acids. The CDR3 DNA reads TGTGCCAGTAGTATAGGACGGACTCTTGGAAACACCATATATTTT. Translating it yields CASSIGRTLGNTIYF. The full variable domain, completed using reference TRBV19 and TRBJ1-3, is DGGITQSPKYLFRKEGQNVTLSCEQNLNHDAMYWYRQDPGQGLRLIYYSQIVNDFQKGDIAEGYSVSREKKESFPLTVTSAQKNPTAFYLCASSIGRTLGNTIYFGEGSWLTVV.

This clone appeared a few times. The CDR3 sequence: CASSPRLADYEQYF. CDR3 in DNA: TGTGCCAGCAGCCCGAGGCTAGCGGACTACGAGCAGTACTTC. The V gene is TRBV7-9, the J gene TRBJ2-7, with 7 bases fitting TRBD2. Per germline, CDR1 SEHNR and CDR2 FQNEAQ (reference sequence). The CDR3 consists of 14 residues. V was pared by 5 bases and J by 3 bases, with 7 bases of the junction left unmatched.

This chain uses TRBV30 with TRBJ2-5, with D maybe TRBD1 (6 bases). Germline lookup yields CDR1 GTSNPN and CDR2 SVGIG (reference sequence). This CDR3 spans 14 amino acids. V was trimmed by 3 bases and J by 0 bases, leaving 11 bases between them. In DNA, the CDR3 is TGTGCCTGGAGGGGACACCAGTACCAAGAGACCCAGTACTTC. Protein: CAWRGHQYQETQYF.

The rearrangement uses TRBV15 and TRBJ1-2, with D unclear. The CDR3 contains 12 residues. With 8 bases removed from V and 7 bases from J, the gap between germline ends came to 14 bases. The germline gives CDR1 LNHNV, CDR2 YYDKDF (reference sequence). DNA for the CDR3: TGTGCCACCGGCGGGGAATGGGCTGGCTACACCTTC. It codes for CATGGEWAGYTF.

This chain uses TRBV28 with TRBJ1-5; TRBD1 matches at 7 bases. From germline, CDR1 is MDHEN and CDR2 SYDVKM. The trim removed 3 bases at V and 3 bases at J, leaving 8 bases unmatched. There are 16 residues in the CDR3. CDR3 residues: CASSFGIGTDNQPQHF. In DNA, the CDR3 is TGTGCCAGCAGTTTTGGGATAGGGACAGACAATCAGCCCCAGCATTTT.

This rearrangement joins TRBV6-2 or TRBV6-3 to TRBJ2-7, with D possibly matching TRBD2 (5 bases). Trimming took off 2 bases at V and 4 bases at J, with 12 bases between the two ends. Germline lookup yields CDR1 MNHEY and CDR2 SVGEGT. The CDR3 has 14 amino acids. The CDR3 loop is CASSYELGEYEQYF. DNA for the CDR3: TGTGCCAGCAGTTACGAACTGGGAGAGTACGAGCAGTACTTC.

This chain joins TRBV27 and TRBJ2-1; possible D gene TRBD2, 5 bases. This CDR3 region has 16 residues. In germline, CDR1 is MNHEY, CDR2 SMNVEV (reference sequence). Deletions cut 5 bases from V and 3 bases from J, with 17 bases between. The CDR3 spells CASSPLGEVHYNEQFF. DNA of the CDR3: TGTGCCAGCAGTCCCCTGGGAGAAGTTCACTACAATGAGCAGTTCTTC.

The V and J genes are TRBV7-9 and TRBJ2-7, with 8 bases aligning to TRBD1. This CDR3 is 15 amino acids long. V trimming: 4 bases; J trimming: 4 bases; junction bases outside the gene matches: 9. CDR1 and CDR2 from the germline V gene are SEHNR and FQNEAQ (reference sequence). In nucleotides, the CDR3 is TGTGCCAGCAGCTACCCGGGACAGGAAATATACGAGCAGTACTTC. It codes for CASSYPGQEIYEQYF.

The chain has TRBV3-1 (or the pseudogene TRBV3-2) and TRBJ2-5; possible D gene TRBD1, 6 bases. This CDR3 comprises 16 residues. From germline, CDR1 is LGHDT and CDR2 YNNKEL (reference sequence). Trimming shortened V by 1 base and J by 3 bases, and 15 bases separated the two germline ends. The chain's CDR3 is CASSQGTGFEKETQYF. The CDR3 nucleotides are TGTGCCAGCAGCCAAGGTACAGGGTTCGAAAAAGAGACCCAGTACTTC.